Presented here are 22 T cell receptor beta chains from one specimen sequenced in a study of T cell responses to AZD1222 COVID-19 vaccine. The protocol was immunoSEQ multiplex PCR, while the TCRdb copy is restricted to in-frame clones and leaves out a portion. The sample has more than 100,000 clones, roughly 90% seen once. The sample consisted of peripheral blood, taken 28 days after the second AZD1222 dose. The receptors originated from an adult who received the AZD1222 COVID-19 vaccine.

The chain employs TRBV28 and TRBJ1-4, with 8 nucleotides matching TRBD1. The CDR3 has 14 residues. V dropped 9 bases and J dropped 3; count of bases not matched to a gene: 6. Germline CDR1 and CDR2: MDHEN and SYDVKM. The chain's CDR3 is CASKPGQANEKLFF. The CDR3 coding sequence is TGTGCCAGTAAGCCGGGACAGGCTAATGAAAAACTGTTTTTT.

The chain combines TRBV7-8 with TRBJ2-7; no reliable D call. The V end lost 4 bases, the J end lost 3 bases, and 13 bases lay between the germline ends. The CDR3 is made up of 14 amino acids. Germline lookup yields CDR1 SGHVS and CDR2 FQNEAQ. CDR3 DNA sequence: TGTGCCAGCAGCTACTGGACGGAAGGCTACGAGCAGTACTTC. It specifies CASSYWTEGYEQYF.

This clone was seen a handful of times. The chain is built from TRBV2 and TRBJ2-7; the D call may be TRBD1 or TRBD2 (5 bases each). The V gene lost 4 bases and the J gene lost 2 bases, with 9 bases spanning the gap. The CDR3 totals 13 residues. CDR1 and CDR2 (germline): SNHLY, FYNNEI. DNA of the CDR3: TGTGCCAGCAGTGCGGGACGCACCTACGAGCAGTACTTC. Translation gives CASSAGRTYEQYF.

The V gene is TRBV5-1, the J gene TRBJ2-5; 8 bases are shared with TRBD2. The CDR3 covers 16 residues. The V gene end was trimmed by 5 bases and the J gene end by 6 bases; junction bases not matched to a gene: 15. Germline lookup yields CDR1 SGHRS and CDR2 YFSETQ. The CDR3 bases are TGCGCCAGCAGTCGAAGCTTAGCGGGAATCGAAAAGACCCAGTACTTC. This codes for CASSRSLAGIEKTQYF. Full variable domain (remainder filled in from reference TRBV5-1 and TRBJ2-5): KAGVTQTPRYLIKTRGQQVTLSCSPISGHRSVSWYQQTPGQGLQFLFEYFSETQRNKGNFPGRFSGRQFSNSRSEMNVSTLELGDSALYLCASSRSLAGIEKTQYFGPGTRLLVL.

The V gene is TRBV7-2, the J gene TRBJ2-7; TRBD1 or TRBD2 may be the D gene (5 bases each). Germline CDR1 is SGHTA and CDR2 is FQGNSA. The CDR3 runs to 14 residues. V shed 5 bases and J shed 5 bases, with 16 bases lying between them. The chain's CDR3 is CASSLTAPGDEQYF. In DNA, the CDR3 is TGTGCCAGCAGCCTGACAGCCCCCGGGGACGAGCAGTACTTC.

The CDR3 sequence: CASSPGQAFADYTF. The CDR3 DNA sequence: TGTGCCAGCTCACCCGGACAGGCCTTCGCGGACTACACCTTC. J is TRBJ1-2 and V is TRBV18, with TRBD1 matching 7 bases. Trimming cost V 3 bases and J 10 bases; bases outside gene matches: 11. CDR3 length: 14 residues. Germline V gives CDR1 KGHSH, CDR2 LQKENI. The full variable domain, with the rest looked up from reference TRBV18 and TRBJ1-2, is NAGVMQNPRHLVRRRGQEARLRCSPMKGHSHVYWYRQLPEEGLKFMVYLQKENIIDESGMPKERFSAEFPKEGPSILRIQQVVRGDSAAYFCASSPGQAFADYTFGSGTRLTVV.

The V gene is TRBV27, the J gene TRBJ1-1, with 9 bases lining up with TRBD1. The V segment lost 1 base and the J segment 5 bases; nucleotides outside the gene matches: 2. The CDR3 loop spans 14 amino acids. Per the germline V gene, CDR1 is MNHEY and CDR2 is SMNVEV (reference sequence). DNA of the CDR3: TGTGCCAGCAGTTTATGGACAGGGGATACTGAAGCTTTCTTT. It codes for CASSLWTGDTEAFF.

This chain connects TRBV11-3 to TRBJ1-4, with D hard to call. Trimming cost V 1 base and J 12 bases, with 15 bases left between them. Looked up from germline, CDR1 is SGHNT and CDR2 is YENEEA. The CDR3 consists of 14 residues. The CDR3 coding sequence is TGTGCCAGCAGCTTAGGAAGCGGTCCTGAGGAACTGTTTTTT. Translated, it gives CASSLGSGPEELFF.

The chain carries TRBV11-2 and TRBJ1-1, with D possibly TRBD1 on 6 matching bases. CDR3 length: 16 residues. V was cut by 9 bases and J by 5 bases, with 25 bases left in between. Germline CDR1 reads SGHAT; CDR2 reads FQNNGV. DNA for the CDR3: TGTGCCAGTTCAACAGGGAGGTTGGGGGGGTGGACTGAAGCTTTCTTT. It encodes CASSTGRLGGWTEAFF.

J is TRBJ2-7 and V is TRBV5-4; D gene uncertain. Trimming removed 0 bases at V and 2 bases at J, with 6 bases between. Germline V gene lookup returns CDR1 SGHNT and CDR2 YYREEE (reference sequence). This CDR3 is 13 amino acids long. The CDR3 DNA sequence: TGTGCCAGCAGCTTGGGCGGCACCTACGAGCAGTACTTC. This sequence encodes CASSLGGTYEQYF.

The chain has TRBV24-1 and TRBJ1-5, with D unclear. CDR1 is KGHDR, CDR2 SFDVKD, per germline. The CDR3 contains 14 residues. V was clipped by 4 bases and J by 0 bases, with 6 bases between them. The CDR3: CATSDGISNQPQHF. The DNA of the CDR3 is TGTGCCACCAGTGACGGGATTAGCAATCAGCCCCAGCATTTT.

J is TRBJ1-2 and V is TRBV6-5, with D possibly TRBD1 on 5 matching bases. Germline CDR1 reads MNHEY; CDR2 reads SVGAGI. The V gene lost 10 bases and the J gene lost 7 bases, with 22 bases spanning the gap. This CDR3 is 14 amino acids long. The CDR3 sequence is CATLRDPTVSGYTF. For the CDR3, the DNA is TGTGCCACCCTAAGAGACCCGACAGTCTCTGGCTACACCTTC.

This clone has just a few counts. V and J are TRBV7-9 and TRBJ2-1; D not resolved. The CDR3 spans 15 residues. CDR1 and CDR2 (germline): SEHNR, FQNEAQ (reference sequence). The V gene lost 2 bases and the J gene lost 2 bases, with 10 bases spanning the gap. The CDR3 sequence is CASSLYRSAYNEQFF. In DNA form, the CDR3 reads TGTGCCAGCAGCTTATATAGGTCCGCCTACAATGAGCAGTTCTTC.

The chain joins TRBV7-9 to TRBJ1-1; D is possibly TRBD1 (5 bases). Per the germline V gene, CDR1 is SEHNR and CDR2 is FQNEAQ (reference sequence). Trimming shortened V by 5 bases and J by 0 bases, and 13 bases separated the two germline ends. This CDR3 is built from 15 residues. The CDR3 nucleotides read TGTGCCAGCAGCCCTCGGAAGGGGTTGAACACTGAAGCTTTCTTT. Its translation: CASSPRKGLNTEAFF.

The V and J genes are TRBV5-1 and TRBJ2-1; 10 bases match TRBD2. J gave up 4 bases and V 0 bases, and 4 bases lay outside the gene matches. This CDR3 is built from 16 residues. The germline V gene has CDR1 SGHRS and CDR2 YFSETQ. Here the CDR3 reads CASSLGTSGPYNEQFF. CDR3 in DNA: TGCGCCAGCAGCTTGGGGACTAGCGGACCTTACAATGAGCAGTTCTTC.

In regard to this clone: A much bigger clone sits one base away, suggesting this may be a read error. The chain links TRBV12-3 or TRBV12-4 to TRBJ1-2, with D possibly being TRBD1 (6 bases). CDR3 length: 13 residues. Trimming cost V 6 bases and J 1 base, with 9 bases left between them. CDR3: CASSPDSNYGYTF. CDR3 DNA: TGTGCCAGCAGCCCGGACAGTAACTATGGCTACACCTTC.

The chain couples TRBV2 to TRBJ2-3; TRBD2 might be the D (5 bases). CDR3 size: 16 residues. Germline values: CDR1 SNHLY, CDR2 FYNNEI. The V gene lost 6 bases and the J gene lost 3 bases, with 19 bases spanning the gap. In nucleotides, the CDR3 is TGTGCCAGCAGCCGGGAAGACTATCACCATACAGATACGCAGTATTTT. Its protein product is CASSREDYHHTDTQYF.

The J gene is TRBJ2-7, the V gene TRBV9, with 10 bases matching TRBD2. Germline loops: CDR1 SGDLS, CDR2 YYNGEE. With V trimmed by 0 bases and J by 4 bases, 4 bases remained unmatched. The CDR3 covers 15 residues. The CDR3 is CASSVAAGGPYEQYF. CDR3 coding DNA: TGTGCCAGCAGCGTAGCAGCGGGAGGGCCTTACGAGCAGTACTTC.

The gene calls are TRBV28 and TRBJ1-5, with D possibly TRBD1 on 6 matching bases. Germline lookup yields CDR1 MDHEN and CDR2 SYDVKM. V lost 6 bases to trimming and J lost 5 bases, with 14 bases between them. This CDR3 spans 14 amino acids. This CDR3 reads CASRQGGSDQPQHF. As DNA, the CDR3 is TGTGCCAGCAGACAAGGGGGGTCGGATCAGCCCCAGCATTTT.

This sequence joins TRBV18 and TRBJ1-3; D might be TRBD1 (5 bases). The V gene lost 3 bases and the J gene lost 4 bases, with 7 bases spanning the gap. The CDR3 covers 13 residues. CDR1 and CDR2 (germline): KGHSH, LQKENI. The CDR3 reads CASSPGRGNTIYF. DNA for the CDR3: TGTGCCAGCTCACCGGGACGGGGAAACACCATATATTTT.

This chain links TRBV4-2 with TRBJ2-7; a weak D match, TRBD2 (5 bases). CDR1 and CDR2 from the germline V gene are LGHNA and YNFKEQ. Trimming took 0 bases from V and 3 from J, leaving 12 bases between them. The CDR3 has 15 residues. CDR3 sequence reads: CASSQDTGNRYEQYF. CDR3 coding DNA: TGTGCCAGCAGCCAAGACACGGGAAACCGCTACGAGCAGTACTTC.

The genes are TRBV28 and TRBJ1-4; 11 positions match TRBD1. V shed 3 bases and J 7 bases; nucleotides not matched to a gene: 4. CDR3 length: 15 amino acids. Germline CDR1 is MDHEN and CDR2 is SYDVKM. CDR3 DNA sequence: TGTGCCAGCAGTTTCCCGGGACAGGGGGTTGAAAAACTGTTTTTT. Translation: CASSFPGQGVEKLFF.